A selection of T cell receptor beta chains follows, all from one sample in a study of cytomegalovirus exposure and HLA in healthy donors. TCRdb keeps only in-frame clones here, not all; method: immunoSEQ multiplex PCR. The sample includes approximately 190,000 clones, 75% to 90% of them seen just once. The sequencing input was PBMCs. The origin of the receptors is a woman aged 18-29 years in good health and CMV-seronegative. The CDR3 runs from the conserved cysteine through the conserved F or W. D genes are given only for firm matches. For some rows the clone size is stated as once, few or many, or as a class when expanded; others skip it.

CASTYYNEQFF	TGTGCCAGCACCTACTACAATGAGCAGTTCTTC	TRBJ2-1	few	NA	TRBV5-4
CASGLVSWQGYTEAFF	TGTGCTAGTGGTTTGGTATCTTGGCAGGGGTACACTGAAGCTTTCTTT	TRBJ1-1	NA	NA	TRBV12-5
CASSAFENTEAFF	TGTGCCAGCAGCGCGTTTGAGAACACTGAAGCTTTCTTT	TRBJ1-1	NA	NA	TRBV11-2
CASSYWQGARGQPQHF	TGTGCCAGCAGTTACTGGCAGGGGGCGCGAGGCCAGCCCCAGCATTTT	TRBJ1-5	NA	TRBD1	TRBV6-5
CASGLRYGTGALNQPQHF	TGTGCTAGTGGTTTGAGGTATGGGACAGGGGCCCTAAATCAGCCCCAGCATTTT	TRBJ1-5	NA	TRBD1	TRBV12-5
CASSLQGRFTEAFF	TGTGCCAGCAGTTTACAGGGTCGTTTCACTGAAGCTTTCTTT	TRBJ1-1	NA	NA	TRBV27
CASSLDPPPGKNIQYF	TGTGCCAGCAGCTTAGACCCACCCCCAGGGAAAAACATTCAGTACTTC	TRBJ2-4	NA	NA	TRBV7-9
CASSSQENTEAFF	TGTGCCAGCAGTTCTCAGGAAAACACTGAAGCTTTCTTT	TRBJ1-1	NA	NA	TRBV6-5
CASSYTGTSGAVGGELFF	TGTGCCAGCAGTTATACCGGGACTAGCGGGGCCGTCGGCGGGGAGCTGTTTTTT	TRBJ2-2	NA	TRBD2	TRBV2
CASSQASGSSYNEQFF	TGCGCCAGCAGCCAGGCTAGCGGCAGCTCCTACAATGAGCAGTTCTTC	TRBJ2-1	NA	TRBD2	TRBV4-1
CASSLLTAGSYEQYF	TGTGCCAGCAGTTTATTGACGGCGGGAAGCTACGAGCAGTACTTC	TRBJ2-7	NA	NA	TRBV28
CASSLRHSSNQPQHF	TGTGCCAGCAGCTTAAGACACTCTAGCAATCAGCCCCAGCATTTT	TRBJ1-5	NA	NA	TRBV7-8
CASSTLPKTGELFF	TGTGCCAGCAGCACCCTTCCTAAAACCGGGGAGCTGTTTTTT	TRBJ2-2	NA	NA	TRBV5-6
CASSLTGTSGTYSTAYEQYF	TGTGCCAGCAGCTTAACTGGGACTAGCGGGACCTATTCTACCGCCTACGAGCAGTACTTC	TRBJ2-7	NA	TRBD2	TRBV7-3
CASSPSRLAVDTQYF	TGTGCCAGCTCACCTTCGAGGCTAGCGGTGGATACGCAGTATTTT	TRBJ2-3	NA	TRBD2	TRBV18
CASSPGTGSSYEQYF	TGTGCCAGCAGCCCTGGGACAGGGAGCTCCTACGAGCAGTACTTC	TRBJ2-7	NA	TRBD1	TRBV7-8
CASSLFLAGKNTQYF	TGTGCCAGCAGTTTATTCCTAGCGGGAAAGAATACGCAGTATTTT	TRBJ2-3	NA	TRBD2	TRBV27
CASSSSEKLFF	TGTGCCAGCAGTTCTAGTGAAAAACTGTTTTTT	TRBJ1-4	NA	NA	TRBV6-5
CASSTQGQETQYF	TGTGCCAGTAGTACGCAGGGGCAAGAGACCCAGTACTTC	TRBJ2-5	NA	NA	TRBV19
CASSSLAGFYNEQFF	TGTGCCAGCAGTTCCTTAGCGGGATTCTACAATGAGCAGTTCTTC	TRBJ2-1	NA	TRBD2	TRBV6-5
CASSVLWVVTEIYGYTF	TGTGCCAGCAGCGTTCTATGGGTGGTTACAGAGATCTATGGCTACACCTTC	TRBJ1-2	NA	NA	TRBV7-2
CASSEGGRAQQSTDTQYF	TGTGCCAGCTCAGAGGGCGGGAGGGCCCAACAAAGCACAGATACGCAGTATTTT	TRBJ2-3	NA	TRBD2	TRBV18
CASSYDRDIWNTEAFF	TGTGCCAGCAGTTACGATCGGGACATATGGAACACTGAAGCTTTCTTT	TRBJ1-1	NA	NA	TRBV6-5
CASSAFEGQGNQPQHF	TGTGCCAGTAGTGCGTTCGAGGGACAGGGGAATCAGCCCCAGCATTTT	TRBJ1-5	NA	TRBD1	TRBV19
CASSLLSSYNEQFF	TGTGCCAGCAGCTTACTTAGCTCCTACAATGAGCAGTTCTTC	TRBJ2-1	once	NA	TRBV13
CSVATGQGIYEQYF	TGCAGCGTAGCGACCGGACAGGGGATCTACGAGCAGTACTTC	TRBJ2-7	NA	TRBD1	TRBV29-1
CASSLHGQGNTGELFF	TGTGCCAGCTCTCTCCACGGGCAGGGGAACACCGGGGAGCTGTTTTTT	TRBJ2-2	NA	NA	TRBV28
CASSLSVGQIQPQHF	TGTGCCAGCAGTTTATCGGTGGGACAGATTCAGCCCCAGCATTTT	TRBJ1-5	NA	TRBD1	TRBV27
CASSVEQGINTEAFF	TGTGCCAGCAGCGTCGAACAGGGAATTAACACTGAAGCTTTCTTT	TRBJ1-1	NA	NA	TRBV9
CASFRGVYGYTF	TGCGCCAGCTTCAGGGGGGTCTATGGCTACACCTTC	TRBJ1-2	few	TRBD1	TRBV4-1
CASSYLAGRETQYF	TGTGCCAGCAGCTATTTAGCGGGCAGGGAGACCCAGTACTTC	TRBJ2-5	NA	TRBD2	TRBV7-2
CASRTTGRPNYGYTF	TGTGCCAGCAGAACGACAGGGAGACCTAACTATGGCTACACCTTC	TRBJ1-2	NA	TRBD1	TRBV6-5
CAITAGGSSGNTIYF	TGTGCCATCACGGCAGGGGGGAGCTCTGGAAACACCATATATTTT	TRBJ1-3	NA	TRBD1	TRBV10-3
CASGKRTGGLEQFF	TGTGCCAGCGGGAAAAGGACAGGGGGCTTGGAGCAGTTCTTC	TRBJ2-1	NA	TRBD1	TRBV28
CASSPGRQGADQKLFF	TGCGCCAGCAGCCCGGGAAGACAGGGGGCTGATCAAAAACTGTTTTTT	TRBJ1-4	NA	TRBD1	TRBV5-1
CSVEGVGWGGYNEQFF	TGCAGCGTTGAAGGTGTAGGGTGGGGAGGCTACAATGAGCAGTTCTTC	TRBJ2-1	NA	NA	TRBV29-1
CASSQGGVGGRSDEQFF	TGCGCCAGCAGCCAAGGCGGCGTTGGCGGGAGGAGTGATGAGCAGTTCTTC	TRBJ2-1	NA	TRBD2	TRBV4-1
CAIRDGYTF	TGTGCCATAAGAGATGGCTACACCTTC	TRBJ1-2	few	NA	TRBV6-1